The 12 T cell receptor beta chains given below trace back to one sample, sequenced in a study of shared clonotypes between healthy human individuals. Assay: immunoSEQ multiplex PCR; the TCRdb copy retains only in-frame clones and omits some. The sample consists of 2 million to 2.5 million clones, more than 90% of them appearing once. Sequencing was done on a sample of naive CD4+ T cells sorted from blood. Subset: CD45RA+ positively selected. These TCRs come from a man between 18 and 35 years old in good health.

The chain is built from TRBV28 and TRBJ1-1, with D perhaps matching TRBD1 (5 bases). CDR3 length equals 10 residues. The V and J ends lost 7 bases and 8 bases respectively, with 8 bases between them. Germline CDR1 MDHEN, CDR2 SYDVKM. CDR3 sequence: CASIQGEAFF. CDR3 DNA: TGTGCCAGCATCCAGGGAGAAGCTTTCTTT.

Note on this clone: Other DNA sequences of this sample code for an identical CDR3. V gene TRBV27 combines with J gene TRBJ1-2; D not certain. Between the trimmed V and J ends, which lost 2 bases and 0 bases, there was a span of 4 bases. The CDR3 loop spans 13 amino acids. Germline V lookup: CDR1 MNHEY, CDR2 SMNVEV (reference sequence). The DNA for the CDR3 is TGTGCCAGCAGTTTAGGGCCTAACTATGGCTACACCTTC. Its translation: CASSLGPNYGYTF.

The chain has TRBV2 and TRBJ1-1; possible D gene TRBD1, 6 bases. V lost 7 bases and J lost 2, with 14 bases in between. CDR3 length: 14 amino acids. Germline V lookup: CDR1 SNHLY, CDR2 FYNNEI. The CDR3 DNA follows: TGTGCCAGCACCCGGGACACTTTAAACACTGAAGCTTTCTTT. Translated: CASTRDTLNTEAFF.

V gene TRBV12-5 combines with J gene TRBJ1-6; D unresolved. CDR3 length: 14 amino acids. V lost 7 bases and J 5 bases, leaving 12 bases between the germline ends. Germline values: CDR1 LGHNT, CDR2 FRNRAP. CDR3 sequence (DNA): TGTGCTAGTGCCCCCAGTGGAAATAATTCACCCCTCCACTTT. Translation: CASAPSGNNSPLHF.

This clone was observed a single time. V gene TRBV30 combines with J gene TRBJ1-4; 7 bases map to TRBD1. V gave up 2 bases and J gave up 1 base; unmatched junction bases: 4. Looked up from germline, CDR1 is GTSNPN and CDR2 is SVGIG (reference sequence). The CDR3 length is 15 residues. CDR3 amino acids: CAWSTWDRTNEKLFF. The CDR3 DNA is TGTGCCTGGAGTACTTGGGACAGAACTAATGAAAAACTGTTTTTT.

The chain joins TRBV4-3 to TRBJ2-1, with TRBD2 matching over 13 bases. CDR1 and CDR2 (germline): LGHNA, YSLEER. This CDR3 is built from 15 residues. The trim removed 4 bases at V and 9 bases at J, leaving 6 bases unmatched. In DNA, the CDR3 is TGCGCCAGCAGCCCTGGACTAGCGGGAGCCTTTGAGCAGTTCTTC. Its protein product is CASSPGLAGAFEQFF.

The chain recombines TRBV6-1 with TRBJ1-2; D is unclear. V was trimmed by 6 bases and J by 6 bases, leaving 17 bases between them. CDR1 is MNHNS and CDR2 is SASEGT in the germline V gene. CDR3 length equals 14 residues. The CDR3, as DNA: TGTGCCAGCAGCGGACGAGGGTCGTTTCATGGCTACACCTTC. Its protein product is CASSGRGSFHGYTF.

The chain employs TRBV10-2 and TRBJ2-7; 14 nucleotides align to TRBD2. CDR3 length: 14 residues. With 6 bases clipped from V and 6 bases from J, the junction kept 4 bases outside the gene matches. Germline CDR1 and CDR2: WSHSY and SAAADI. The CDR3, as DNA: TGCGCCAGCAGGGCGGGACTAGCGGGAGTCGAGCAGTACTTC. Translation gives CASRAGLAGVEQYF.

The chain employs TRBV11-2 and TRBJ2-5; a possible D gene is TRBD1 (7 bases). Germline CDR1 SGHAT, CDR2 FQNNGV. The CDR3 extends over 14 amino acids. Trimming removed 5 bases at V and 1 base at J, with 11 bases between. CDR3 sequence reads: CASSPGGSQETQYF. The CDR3 DNA reads as TGTGCCAGCAGCCCAGGGGGGAGCCAAGAGACCCAGTACTTC.

The V gene is TRBV11-2, the J gene TRBJ2-5, with no clear D. With 5 bases removed from V and 4 bases from J, the gap between germline ends came to 11 bases. In germline, CDR1 is SGHAT, CDR2 FQNNGV. The CDR3 has 13 amino acids. The CDR3 region is CASSLGPVETQYF. The CDR3 DNA follows: TGTGCCAGCAGCCTCGGGCCCGTAGAGACCCAGTACTTC.

J is TRBJ2-5 and V is TRBV6-5, with D perhaps TRBD1 (5 bases). Looked up from germline, CDR1 is MNHEY and CDR2 is SVGAGI. With 2 bases removed from V and 3 bases from J, the gap between germline ends came to 7 bases. The CDR3 extends over 13 amino acids. CDR3 in DNA: TGTGCCAGCAGTTACCCAGGGAAAGAGACCCAGTACTTC. Its translation is CASSYPGKETQYF.

This chain links TRBV28 with TRBJ1-5, with 8 bases aligning to TRBD1. V was pared by 4 bases and J by 5 bases, with 13 bases of the junction left unmatched. Germline V gene sequence: CDR1 MDHEN, CDR2 SYDVKM. The CDR3 covers 17 residues. The CDR3 spells CASSSGGLERAYQPQHF. The DNA of the CDR3 is TGTGCCAGCAGTTCAGGGGGCCTCGAAAGAGCTTATCAGCCCCAGCATTTT.